The subject of this entry is one TCR beta chain. Its antigen is currently unknown. This CDR3 has 14 amino acids. Per germline, CDR1 DFQATT and CDR2 SNEGSKA (reference sequence). Primers used in a second PCR of roughly 6 to 12 cycles were a sample-barcoded 5' primer and a J-beta primer mix. Per sample, CDR3-containing paired-end reads numbered at least 2.5 million. From the 5' RACE reads, TCRdb called clonotypes with MiXCR, one entry per CDR3 protein. The sample includes hundreds of thousands of distinct CDR3 sequences, about a fifth of them seen just once. This sample is drawn from a study of blood T cells in healthy people across ages. Study conclusions and caveats: Significant beta diversity loss was already apparent by age about 42, declining roughly linearly.

The sequenced material came from blood. The TCR originated in a man between 65 and 85 years old in good health. The rearrangement uses TRBV20-1 and TRBJ2-5; tentatively, D is TRBD1 (7 bases). The J call may not be correct, given that the DNA end is closer to TRBJ2-1. Here the CDR3 DNA reads TGCAGTGCTAGAGAGGCGCCAGGGGGGAATGAGCAGTTCTTC. This translates into CSAREAPGGNEQFF.